The T cell receptor beta chain under discussion was sequenced for a study of OX40 agonist ivuxolimab in advanced cancers. Sequencing was performed with immunoSEQ multiplex PCR; in TCRdb, only in-frame clones are kept and a portion is missing. The repertoire has fewer than 75,000 clones, roughly 86% of them found once; the top ten carry under 3.5%. This CDR3 contains 15 residues. Trimming took 0 bases from V and 0 from J, leaving 5 bases between them. Germline CDR1 SGHTA, CDR2 FQGNSA. Findings of the study overall: Low clonal expansion, among the lowest seen, marked partial responders at 0.1-3.0 mg/kg. Dose levels from 0.1 to 3.0 mg/kg saw CD4+ and CD8+ blood T cells expand clonally by week 6.

As regards this clone: Its specificity is unknown. Other DNA sequences from this sample encode an identical CDR3 as well.

The sample was CD4+ or CD8+ T cells sorted from blood, taken in a trial of the OX40 agonist ivuxolimab. The V gene is TRBV7-2, the J gene TRBJ2-2; the D gene could be TRBD1 or TRBD2 (5 bases each). The TCR sequence derives from an adult with an advanced solid tumor such as melanoma, head and neck, liver or kidney cancer. This CDR3 reads CASSLAGPNTGELFF. CDR3 nucleotides: TGTGCCAGCAGCTTAGCGGGACCGAACACCGGGGAGCTGTTTTTT. Drawing the rest from reference TRBV7-2 and TRBJ2-2, the complete variable domain is GAGVSQSPSNKVTEKGKDVELRCDPISGHTALYWYRQSLGQGLEFLIYFQGNSAPDKSGLPSDRFSAERTGGSVSTLTIQRTQQEDSAVYLCASSLAGPNTGELFFGEGSRLTVL.